This T cell receptor beta chain came from a study of Ad26.COV2.S vaccination and SARS-CoV-2 variants. Study results and limitations: Non-spike TCR breadth showed similarity between vaccine and placebo recipients. Ad26.COV2.S recipients had broader spike-specific TCRs (P = 0.0014). After vaccination, reports described spike-specific CD8+ and CD4+ T cell responses as showing substantial breadth.

On this clone itself: Its target is unknown.

V was cut by 1 base and J by 4 bases, with 13 bases left in between. This CDR3 is built from 15 residues. In germline, CDR1 is MNHEY, CDR2 SMNVEV (reference sequence). Measured with immunoSEQ multiplex PCR; TCRdb has only the in-frame clones, and not every one. The table has over 400,000 clones, 92% seen once. Documented treatment: approximately 18 received Ad26.COV2.S at low or high dose, single or two shots; 5 received placebo; per-sample allocation not given. At day 63 after the first vaccine or placebo injection, samples were drawn. An Ad26 vector carrying the Wuhan-strain SARS-CoV-2 spike served as the vaccine.

The sample was peripheral blood, taken in a trial of Ad26.COV2.S vaccine versus placebo. This receptor was identified in a person between 18 and 65 years old who received the Ad26.COV2.S COVID-19 vaccine or a placebo. This chain joins TRBV27 and TRBJ1-2, with a weak D call TRBD1 (5 bases). The CDR3 region is CASSLFGGVAYGYTF. The CDR3 coding sequence is TGTGCCAGCAGTTTATTCGGGGGGGTGGCCTATGGCTACACCTTC.